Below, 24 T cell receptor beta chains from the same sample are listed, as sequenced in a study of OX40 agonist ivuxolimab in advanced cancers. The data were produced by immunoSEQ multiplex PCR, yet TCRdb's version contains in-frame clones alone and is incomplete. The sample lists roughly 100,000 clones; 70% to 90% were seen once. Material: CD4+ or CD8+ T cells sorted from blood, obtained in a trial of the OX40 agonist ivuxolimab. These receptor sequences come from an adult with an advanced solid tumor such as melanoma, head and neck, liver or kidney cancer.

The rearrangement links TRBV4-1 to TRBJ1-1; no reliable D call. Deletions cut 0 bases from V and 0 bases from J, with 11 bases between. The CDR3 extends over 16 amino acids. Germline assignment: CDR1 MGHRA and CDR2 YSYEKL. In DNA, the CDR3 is TGCGCCAGCAGCCAAGATTCGGAGGCGATGAACACTGAAGCTTTCTTT. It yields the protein CASSQDSEAMNTEAFF.

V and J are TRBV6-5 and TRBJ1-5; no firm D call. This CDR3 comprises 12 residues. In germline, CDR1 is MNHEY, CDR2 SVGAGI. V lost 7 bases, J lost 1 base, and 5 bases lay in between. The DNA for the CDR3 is TGTGCCAGCACCGGGAGCAATCAGCCCCAGCATTTT. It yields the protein CASTGSNQPQHF.

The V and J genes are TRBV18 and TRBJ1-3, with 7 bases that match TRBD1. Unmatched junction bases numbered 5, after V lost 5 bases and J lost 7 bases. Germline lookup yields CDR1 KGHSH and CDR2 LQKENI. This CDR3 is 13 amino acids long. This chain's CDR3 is CASSSGQANTIYF. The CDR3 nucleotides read TGTGCCAGCTCATCAGGACAGGCTAACACCATATATTTT.

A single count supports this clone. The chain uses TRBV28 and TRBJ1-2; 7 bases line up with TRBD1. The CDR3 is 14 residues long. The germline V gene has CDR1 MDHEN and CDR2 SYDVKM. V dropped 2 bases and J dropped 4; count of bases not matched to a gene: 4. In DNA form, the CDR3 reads TGTGCCAGCAGTTTACCCGACAGGGTCTATGGCTACACCTTC. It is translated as CASSLPDRVYGYTF.

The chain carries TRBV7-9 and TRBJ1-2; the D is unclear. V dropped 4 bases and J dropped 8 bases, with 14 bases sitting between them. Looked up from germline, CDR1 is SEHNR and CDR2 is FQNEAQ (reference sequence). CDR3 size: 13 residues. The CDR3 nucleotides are TGTGCCAGCAGCTCAGGAGGCCAGGACGGCTACACCTTC. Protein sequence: CASSSGGQDGYTF.

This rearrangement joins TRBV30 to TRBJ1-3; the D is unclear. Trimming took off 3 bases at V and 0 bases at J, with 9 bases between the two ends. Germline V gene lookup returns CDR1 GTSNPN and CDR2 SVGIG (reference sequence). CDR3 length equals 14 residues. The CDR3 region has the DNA TGTGCCTGGAGAACGGAGCCCTCTGGAAACACCATATATTTT. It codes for CAWRTEPSGNTIYF.

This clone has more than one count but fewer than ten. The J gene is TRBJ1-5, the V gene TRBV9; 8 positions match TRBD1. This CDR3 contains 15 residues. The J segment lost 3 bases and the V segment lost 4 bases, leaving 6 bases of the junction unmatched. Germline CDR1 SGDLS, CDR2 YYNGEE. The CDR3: CASSIGTGLNQPQHF. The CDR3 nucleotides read TGTGCCAGCAGCATCGGGACAGGTCTCAATCAGCCCCAGCATTTT.

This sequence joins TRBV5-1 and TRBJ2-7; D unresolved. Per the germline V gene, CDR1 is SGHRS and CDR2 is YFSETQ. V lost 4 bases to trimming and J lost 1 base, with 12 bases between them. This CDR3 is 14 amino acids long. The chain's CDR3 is CASSPFLGSYEQYF. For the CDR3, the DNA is TGCGCCAGCAGCCCATTTTTAGGATCCTACGAGCAGTACTTC.

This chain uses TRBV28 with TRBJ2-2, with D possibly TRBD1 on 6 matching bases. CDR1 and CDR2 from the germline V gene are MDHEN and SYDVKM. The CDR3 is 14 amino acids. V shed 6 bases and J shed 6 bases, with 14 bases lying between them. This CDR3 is CASSLATGSGELFF. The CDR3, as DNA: TGTGCCAGCAGCCTGGCGACAGGCTCCGGGGAGCTGTTTTTT.

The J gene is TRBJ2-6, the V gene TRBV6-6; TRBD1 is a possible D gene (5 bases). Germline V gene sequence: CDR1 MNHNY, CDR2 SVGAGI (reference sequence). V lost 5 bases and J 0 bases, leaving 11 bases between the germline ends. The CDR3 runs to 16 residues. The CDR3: CASSQVTGSGANVLTF. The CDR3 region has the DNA TGTGCCAGCAGTCAGGTAACAGGCTCTGGGGCCAACGTCCTGACTTTC.

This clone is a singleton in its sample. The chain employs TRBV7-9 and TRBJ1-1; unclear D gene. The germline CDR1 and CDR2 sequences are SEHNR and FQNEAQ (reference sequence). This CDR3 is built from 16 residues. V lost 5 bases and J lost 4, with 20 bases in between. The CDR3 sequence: CASSDRSGSRSTEAFF. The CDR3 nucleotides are TGTGCCAGCAGCGACCGCTCCGGCAGCCGGAGCACTGAAGCTTTCTTT.

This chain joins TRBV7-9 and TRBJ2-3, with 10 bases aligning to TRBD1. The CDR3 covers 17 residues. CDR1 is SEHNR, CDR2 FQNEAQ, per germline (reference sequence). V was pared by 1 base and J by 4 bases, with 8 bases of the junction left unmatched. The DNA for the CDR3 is TGTGCCAGCAGCTTAGTGATGACAGGGGGCAAATCAGATACGCAGTATTTT. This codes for CASSLVMTGGKSDTQYF.

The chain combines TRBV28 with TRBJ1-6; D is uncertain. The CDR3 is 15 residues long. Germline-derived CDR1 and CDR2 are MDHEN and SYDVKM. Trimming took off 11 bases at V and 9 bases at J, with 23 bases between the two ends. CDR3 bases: TGTGCCTCCCAACCCCCTGCCGGGATTGGTTCACCCCTCCACTTT. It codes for CASQPPAGIGSPLHF.

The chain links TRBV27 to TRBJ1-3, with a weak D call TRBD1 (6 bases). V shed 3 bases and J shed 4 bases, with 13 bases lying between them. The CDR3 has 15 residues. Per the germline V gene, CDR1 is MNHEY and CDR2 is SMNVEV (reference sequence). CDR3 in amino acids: CASSFQGRSGNTIYF. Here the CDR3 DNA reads TGTGCCAGCAGTTTTCAGGGGCGGTCCGGAAACACCATATATTTT.

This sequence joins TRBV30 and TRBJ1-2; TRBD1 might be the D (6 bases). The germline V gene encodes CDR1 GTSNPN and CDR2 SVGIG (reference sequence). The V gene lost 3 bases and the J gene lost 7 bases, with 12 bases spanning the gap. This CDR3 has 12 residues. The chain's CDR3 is CAWSGGLGGYTF. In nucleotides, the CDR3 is TGTGCCTGGAGCGGGGGGCTTGGTGGCTACACCTTC.

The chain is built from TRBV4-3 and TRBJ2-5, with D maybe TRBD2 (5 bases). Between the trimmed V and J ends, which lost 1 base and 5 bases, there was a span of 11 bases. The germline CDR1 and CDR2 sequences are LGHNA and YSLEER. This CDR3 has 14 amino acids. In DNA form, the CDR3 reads TGCGCCAGCAGCCAAGGTCGGACTCTCGAGACCCAGTACTTC. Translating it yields CASSQGRTLETQYF.

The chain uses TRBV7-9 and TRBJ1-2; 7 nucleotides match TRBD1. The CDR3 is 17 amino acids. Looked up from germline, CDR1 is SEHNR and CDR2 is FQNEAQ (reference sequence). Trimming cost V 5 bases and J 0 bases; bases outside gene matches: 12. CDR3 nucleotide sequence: TGTGCCAGCAGCGAACGACGGGACAGCAGAGCTAACTATGGCTACACCTTC. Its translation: CASSERRDSRANYGYTF.

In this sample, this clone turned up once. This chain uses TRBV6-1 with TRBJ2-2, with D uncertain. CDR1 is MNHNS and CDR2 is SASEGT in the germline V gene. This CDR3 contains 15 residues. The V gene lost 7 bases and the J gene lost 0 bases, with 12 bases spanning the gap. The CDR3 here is CASTTGSPNTGELFF. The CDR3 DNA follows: TGTGCCAGCACCACCGGGTCCCCGAACACCGGGGAGCTGTTTTTT.

DNA of the CDR3: TGTGCCAGCAGTTTCGAGGGAACCGGGGAGCTGTTTTTT. Its translation is CASSFEGTGELFF. V and J are TRBV28 and TRBJ2-2; possible D gene TRBD2, 5 bases. The CDR3 extends over 13 amino acids. In germline, CDR1 is MDHEN, CDR2 SYDVKM. Trimming pared 3 bases from V and 5 bases from J, leaving 7 bases between.

The CDR3 is CASSYLGTGDTGELFF. The CDR3 DNA reads as TGTGCCAGCAGTTACCTCGGGACAGGGGACACCGGGGAGCTGTTTTTT. V is TRBV6-5 and J is TRBJ2-2; 10 bases agree with TRBD1. Unmatched junction bases numbered 3, after V lost 2 bases and J lost 3 bases. This CDR3 spans 16 amino acids. Germline-derived CDR1 and CDR2 are MNHEY and SVGAGI.

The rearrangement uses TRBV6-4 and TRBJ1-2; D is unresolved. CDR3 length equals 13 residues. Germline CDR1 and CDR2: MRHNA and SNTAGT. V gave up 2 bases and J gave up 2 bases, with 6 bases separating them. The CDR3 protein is CASSDPGNYGYTF. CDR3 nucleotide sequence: TGTGCCAGCAGTGACCCGGGGAACTATGGCTACACCTTC.

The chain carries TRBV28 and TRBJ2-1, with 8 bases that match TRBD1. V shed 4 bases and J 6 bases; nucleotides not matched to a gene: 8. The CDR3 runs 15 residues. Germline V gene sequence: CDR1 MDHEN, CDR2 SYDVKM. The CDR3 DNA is TGTGCCAGCAGTTGGGGATCGACAGGGGTCAATGAGCAGTTCTTC. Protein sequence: CASSWGSTGVNEQFF.

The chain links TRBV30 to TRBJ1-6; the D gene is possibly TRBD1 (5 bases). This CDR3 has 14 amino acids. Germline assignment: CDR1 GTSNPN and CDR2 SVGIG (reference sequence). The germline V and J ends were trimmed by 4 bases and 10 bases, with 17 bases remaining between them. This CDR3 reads CAWTTQGFNSPLHF. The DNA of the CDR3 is TGTGCCTGGACTACGCAGGGTTTTAACTCACCCCTCCACTTT.

Here the CDR3 DNA reads TGTGCCAGCTCACCCGGGGACGGTCCTCGGGAGCAGTACTTC. It yields the protein CASSPGDGPREQYF. The J gene is TRBJ2-7, the V gene TRBV18, with D perhaps being TRBD1 or TRBD2 (5 bases each). CDR3 length equals 14 residues. The germline V gene has CDR1 KGHSH and CDR2 LQKENI. The V end lost 3 bases, the J end lost 7 bases, and 16 bases lay between the germline ends.